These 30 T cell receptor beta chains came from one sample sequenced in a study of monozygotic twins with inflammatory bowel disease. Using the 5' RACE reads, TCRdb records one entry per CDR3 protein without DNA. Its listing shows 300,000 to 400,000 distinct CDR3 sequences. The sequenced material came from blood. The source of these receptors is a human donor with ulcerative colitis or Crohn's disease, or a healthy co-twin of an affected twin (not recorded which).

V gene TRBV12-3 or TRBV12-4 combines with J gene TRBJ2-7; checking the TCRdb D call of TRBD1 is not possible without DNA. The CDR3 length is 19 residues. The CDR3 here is CASSSGTGLFGVRLYEQYF.

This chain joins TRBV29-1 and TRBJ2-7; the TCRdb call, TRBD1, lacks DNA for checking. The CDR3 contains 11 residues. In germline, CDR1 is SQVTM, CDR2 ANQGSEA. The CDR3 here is CSVPQGSEQYF.

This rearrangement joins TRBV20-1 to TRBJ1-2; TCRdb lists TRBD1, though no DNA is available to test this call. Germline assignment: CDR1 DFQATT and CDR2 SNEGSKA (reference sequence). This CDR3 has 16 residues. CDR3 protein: CSARTPGQHLNYGYTF.

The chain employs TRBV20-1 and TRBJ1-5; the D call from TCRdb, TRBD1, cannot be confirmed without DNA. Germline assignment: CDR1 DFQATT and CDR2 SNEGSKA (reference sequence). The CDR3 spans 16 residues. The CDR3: CSARDRGWSGNQPQHF.

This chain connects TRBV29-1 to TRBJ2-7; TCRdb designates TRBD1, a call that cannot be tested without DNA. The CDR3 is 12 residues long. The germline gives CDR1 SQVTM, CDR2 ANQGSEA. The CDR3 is CSVGHHHYEQYF.

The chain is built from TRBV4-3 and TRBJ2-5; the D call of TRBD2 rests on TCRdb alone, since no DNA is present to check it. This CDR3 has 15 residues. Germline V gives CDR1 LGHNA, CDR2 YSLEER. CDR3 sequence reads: CASSQGRYPQETQYF.

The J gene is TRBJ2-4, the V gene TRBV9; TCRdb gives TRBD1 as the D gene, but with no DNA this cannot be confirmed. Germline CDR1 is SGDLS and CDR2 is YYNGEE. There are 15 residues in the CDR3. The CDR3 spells CASSVRSQGADIQYF.

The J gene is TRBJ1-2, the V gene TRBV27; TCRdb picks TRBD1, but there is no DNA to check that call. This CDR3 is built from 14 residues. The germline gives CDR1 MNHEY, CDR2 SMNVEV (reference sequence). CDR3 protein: CASSVKGAREGYTF.

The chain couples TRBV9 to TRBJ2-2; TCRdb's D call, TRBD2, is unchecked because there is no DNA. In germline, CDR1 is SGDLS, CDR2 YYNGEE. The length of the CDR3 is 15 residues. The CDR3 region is CASSRWRGNTGELFF.

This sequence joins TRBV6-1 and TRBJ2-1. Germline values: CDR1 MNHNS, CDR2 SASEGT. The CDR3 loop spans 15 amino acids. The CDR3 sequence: CASSPTQGPYNEQFF.

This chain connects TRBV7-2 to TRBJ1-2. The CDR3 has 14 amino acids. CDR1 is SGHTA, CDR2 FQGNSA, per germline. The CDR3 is CASSLASRVGGYTF.

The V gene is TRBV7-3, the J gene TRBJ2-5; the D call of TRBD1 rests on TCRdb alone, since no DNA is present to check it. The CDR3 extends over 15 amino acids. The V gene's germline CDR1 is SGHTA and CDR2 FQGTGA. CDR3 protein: CASSLTTGGRETQYF.

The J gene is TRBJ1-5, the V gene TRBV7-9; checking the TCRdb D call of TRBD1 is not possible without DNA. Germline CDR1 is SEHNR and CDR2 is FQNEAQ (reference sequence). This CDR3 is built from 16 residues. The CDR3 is CASSRATGWSNQPQHF. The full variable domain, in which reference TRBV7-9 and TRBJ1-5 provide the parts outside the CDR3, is DTGVSQNPRHKITKRGQNVTFRCDPISEHNRLYWYRQTLGQGPEFLTYFQNEAQLEKSRLLSDRFSAERPKGSFSTLEIQRTEQGDSAMYLCASSRATGWSNQPQHFGDGTRLSIL.

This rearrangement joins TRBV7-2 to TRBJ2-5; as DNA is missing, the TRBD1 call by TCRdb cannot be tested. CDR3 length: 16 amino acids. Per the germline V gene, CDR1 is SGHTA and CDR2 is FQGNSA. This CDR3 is CASSLGTGTYQETQYF. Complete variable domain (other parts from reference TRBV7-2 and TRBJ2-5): GAGVSQSPSNKVTEKGKDVELRCDPISGHTALYWYRQSLGQGLEFLIYFQGNSAPDKSGLPSDRFSAERTGGSVSTLTIQRTQQEDSAVYLCASSLGTGTYQETQYFGPGTRLLVL.

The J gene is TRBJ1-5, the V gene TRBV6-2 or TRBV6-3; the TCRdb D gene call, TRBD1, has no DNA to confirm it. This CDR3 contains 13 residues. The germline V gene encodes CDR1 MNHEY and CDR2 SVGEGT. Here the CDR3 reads CASSDYRDQPQHF.

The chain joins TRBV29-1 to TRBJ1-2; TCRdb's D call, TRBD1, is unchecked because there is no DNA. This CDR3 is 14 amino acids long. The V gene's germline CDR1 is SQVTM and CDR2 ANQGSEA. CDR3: CSVVEQGDNYGYTF.

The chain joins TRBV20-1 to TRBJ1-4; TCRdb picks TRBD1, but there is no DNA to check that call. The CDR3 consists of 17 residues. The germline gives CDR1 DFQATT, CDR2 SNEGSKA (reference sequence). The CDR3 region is CSARETGGAPANEKLFF.

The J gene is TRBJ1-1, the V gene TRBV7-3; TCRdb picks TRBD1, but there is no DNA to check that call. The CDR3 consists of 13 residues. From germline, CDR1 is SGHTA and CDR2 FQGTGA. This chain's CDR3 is CASSGQGGTEAFF.

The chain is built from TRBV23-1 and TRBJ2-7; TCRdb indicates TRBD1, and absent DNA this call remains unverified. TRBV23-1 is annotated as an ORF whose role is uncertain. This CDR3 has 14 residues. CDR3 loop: CASSHPRDAYEQYF.

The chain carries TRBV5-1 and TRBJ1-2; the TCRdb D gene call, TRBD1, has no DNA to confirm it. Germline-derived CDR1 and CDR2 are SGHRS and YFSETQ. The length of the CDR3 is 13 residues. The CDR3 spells CASFPGQGLGYTF.

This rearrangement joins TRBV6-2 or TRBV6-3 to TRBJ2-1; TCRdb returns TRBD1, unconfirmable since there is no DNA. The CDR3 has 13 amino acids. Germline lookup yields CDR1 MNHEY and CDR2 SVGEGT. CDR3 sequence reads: CASQDRTYNEQFF.

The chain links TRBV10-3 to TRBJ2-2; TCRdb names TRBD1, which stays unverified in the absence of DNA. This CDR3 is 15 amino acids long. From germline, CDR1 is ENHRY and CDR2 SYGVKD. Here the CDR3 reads CAISTGTGATGELFF.

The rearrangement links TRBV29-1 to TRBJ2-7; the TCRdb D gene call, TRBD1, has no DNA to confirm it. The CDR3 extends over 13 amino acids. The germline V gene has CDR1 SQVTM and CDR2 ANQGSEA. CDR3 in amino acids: CSVQGAGMVEQYF.

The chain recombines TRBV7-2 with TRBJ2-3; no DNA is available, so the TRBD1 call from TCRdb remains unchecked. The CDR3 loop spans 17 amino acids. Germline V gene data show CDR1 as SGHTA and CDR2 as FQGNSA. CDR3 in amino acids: CASSLYQGSPSTDTQYF.

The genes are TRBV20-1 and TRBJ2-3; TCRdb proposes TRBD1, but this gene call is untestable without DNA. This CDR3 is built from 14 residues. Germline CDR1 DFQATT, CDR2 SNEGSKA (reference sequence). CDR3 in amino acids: CSAIDRGRADTQYF.

The CDR3 loop reads CSLWAGSETQYF. J is TRBJ2-5 and V is TRBV29-1; TCRdb reports TRBD1, a call that lacks DNA to check it against. CDR1 SQVTM and CDR2 ANQGSEA come from the germline V gene. This CDR3 region has 12 residues.

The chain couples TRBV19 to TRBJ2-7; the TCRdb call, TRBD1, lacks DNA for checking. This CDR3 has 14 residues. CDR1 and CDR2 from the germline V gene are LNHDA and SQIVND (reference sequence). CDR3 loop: CATKDRDKAYEQYF.

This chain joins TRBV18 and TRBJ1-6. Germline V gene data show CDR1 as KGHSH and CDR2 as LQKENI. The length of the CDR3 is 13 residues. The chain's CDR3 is CASSGEWNSPLHF. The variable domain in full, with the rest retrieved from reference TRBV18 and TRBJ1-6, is NAGVMQNPRHLVRRRGQEARLRCSPMKGHSHVYWYRQLPEEGLKFMVYLQKENIIDESGMPKERFSAEFPKEGPSILRIQQVVRGDSAAYFCASSGEWNSPLHFGNGTRLTVT.

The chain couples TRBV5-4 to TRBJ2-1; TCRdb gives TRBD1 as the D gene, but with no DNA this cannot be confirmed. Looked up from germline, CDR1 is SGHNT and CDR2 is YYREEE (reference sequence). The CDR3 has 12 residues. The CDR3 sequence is CASSRDRLGQFF.

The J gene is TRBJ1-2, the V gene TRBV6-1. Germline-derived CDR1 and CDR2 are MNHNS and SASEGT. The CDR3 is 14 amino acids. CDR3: CASSEQGQSYGYTF.